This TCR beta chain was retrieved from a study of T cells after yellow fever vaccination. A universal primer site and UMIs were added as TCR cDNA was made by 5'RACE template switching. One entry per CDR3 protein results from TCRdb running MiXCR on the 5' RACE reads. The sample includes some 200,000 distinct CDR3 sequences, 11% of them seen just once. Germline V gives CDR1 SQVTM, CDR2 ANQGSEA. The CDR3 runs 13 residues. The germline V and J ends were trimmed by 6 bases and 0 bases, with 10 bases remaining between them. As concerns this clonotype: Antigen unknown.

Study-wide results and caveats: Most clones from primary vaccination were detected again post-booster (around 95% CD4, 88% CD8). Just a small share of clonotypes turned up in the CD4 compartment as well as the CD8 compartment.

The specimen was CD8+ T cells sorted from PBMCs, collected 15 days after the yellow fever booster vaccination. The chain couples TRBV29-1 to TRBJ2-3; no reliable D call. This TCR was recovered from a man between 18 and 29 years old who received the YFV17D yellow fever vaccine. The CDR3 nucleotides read TGCAGCGTGCCTCCGGCTAGCACAGATACGCAGTATTTT. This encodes CSVPPASTDTQYF.